Presented here are 9 T cell receptor beta chains from one specimen sequenced in a study of cytomegalovirus exposure and HLA in healthy donors. Libraries were prepared by immunoSEQ multiplex PCR; TCRdb keeps only in-frame clonotypes and omits some of them. In the table there are fewer than 200,000 clones, about 88% of which are singletons. Sequencing used PBMCs. These receptors all stem from a young woman in good health and CMV-seronegative.

The rearrangement links TRBV19 to TRBJ1-5; D not certain. Looked up from germline, CDR1 is LNHDA and CDR2 is SQIVND (reference sequence). The CDR3 has 13 residues. V was pared by 3 bases and J by 6 bases, with 9 bases between. The CDR3 nucleotides read TGTGCCAGTAGTATTGCATCGGGTCAGCCCCAGCATTTT. Its translation is CASSIASGQPQHF.

This chain uses TRBV6-6 with TRBJ1-5, with 7 nucleotides matching TRBD1. Losses at the gene ends were 6 bases for V and 6 bases for J; bases not matched to a gene: 8. This CDR3 contains 14 residues. The germline gives CDR1 MNHNY, CDR2 SVGAGI (reference sequence). The CDR3 DNA follows: TGTGCCAGCAGGATGACAGGGTCAGGTCAGCCCCAGCATTTT. Translating gives CASRMTGSGQPQHF.

The J gene is TRBJ1-2, the V gene TRBV7-9; 8 bases match TRBD1. J was trimmed by 8 bases and V by 8 bases; bases with no gene match: 4. This CDR3 spans 11 amino acids. CDR1 and CDR2 from the germline V gene are SEHNR and FQNEAQ (reference sequence). The CDR3 DNA reads TGTGCCAGCGGACAGGGAGCAGGCTACACCTTC. Protein sequence: CASGQGAGYTF.

The rearrangement joins TRBV29-1 to TRBJ2-5, with TRBD1 as a possible D gene (6 bases). The CDR3 totals 14 residues. In germline, CDR1 is SQVTM, CDR2 ANQGSEA. Trimming took 6 bases from V and 2 from J, leaving 16 bases between them. CDR3: CSVITRTAQETQYF. The CDR3 DNA sequence: TGCAGCGTAATCACCAGGACAGCTCAAGAGACCCAGTACTTC.

The chain uses TRBV27 and TRBJ2-2, with D perhaps matching TRBD1 (5 bases). Deletions cut 4 bases from V and 2 bases from J, with 11 bases between. The CDR3 is 15 residues long. From germline, CDR1 is MNHEY and CDR2 SMNVEV (reference sequence). The CDR3 DNA sequence: TGTGCCAGCAGTTGGGGCGGAGAAAACACCGGGGAGCTGTTTTTT. Amino acid sequence: CASSWGGENTGELFF.

The chain combines TRBV7-9 with TRBJ1-6; D may be TRBD1 (5 bases). The V and J ends lost 0 bases and 9 bases respectively, with 18 bases between them. The CDR3 loop spans 17 amino acids. CDR1 SEHNR and CDR2 FQNEAQ come from the germline V gene (reference sequence). In nucleotides, the CDR3 is TGTGCCAGCAGCTTAGCCCTCCCCCCCAGGGTTTCTTCACCCCTCCACTTT. It translates to CASSLALPPRVSSPLHF.

The chain is built from TRBV6-6 and TRBJ1-2; possibly TRBD1 for D (5 bases). Germline V lookup: CDR1 MNHNY, CDR2 SVGAGI (reference sequence). The CDR3 totals 15 residues. V dropped 7 bases and J dropped 2 bases, with 17 bases sitting between them. This chain's CDR3 is CASIKGSDTNYGYTF. As DNA, the CDR3 is TGTGCCAGCATTAAAGGGTCGGACACCAACTATGGCTACACCTTC.

The chain joins TRBV15 to TRBJ2-1, with 13 bases matching TRBD2. This CDR3 is built from 19 residues. Losses at the gene ends were 3 bases for V and 7 bases for J; bases not matched to a gene: 15. Germline V gene sequence: CDR1 LNHNV, CDR2 YYDKDF (reference sequence). CDR3: CATSRLTWKLAGGLNEQFF. CDR3 nucleotides: TGTGCCACCAGCAGGCTAACCTGGAAACTAGCGGGAGGGTTAAATGAGCAGTTCTTC.

Only one count was recorded for this clone. This chain uses TRBV7-3 with TRBJ1-1, with 7 bases matching TRBD1. Germline-derived CDR1 and CDR2 are SGHTA and FQGTGA. J lost 1 base, V lost 6 bases, and 2 bases had no gene match. The CDR3 has 13 residues. The CDR3 sequence: CASRRQGNTEAFF. The CDR3 DNA reads TGTGCCAGCAGGCGACAGGGGAACACTGAAGCTTTCTTT.